Listed here is a single T cell receptor (beta chain). Participants had their cohort set by participant-reported clinical history. Here immunoSEQ multiplex PCR was the method, and the copy in TCRdb shows in-frame clones only, minus some. The sample records around 500,000 clones, more than 75% being singletons. This sample is part of a study of blood T cell repertoires in COVID-19. The CDR3 loop spans 14 amino acids. Germline values: CDR1 LNHDA, CDR2 SQIVND (reference sequence). Trimming took off 5 bases at V and 5 bases at J, with 15 bases between the two ends. This receptor was taken from a woman aged 40 to 49 who had recovered from COVID-19. The chain recombines TRBV19 with TRBJ1-1; D remains ambiguous. The source material was PBMCs or T cells enriched from blood (not recorded which). DNA of the CDR3: TGTGCCAGTAGTTCCCCGCCCCGAGGGACTGAAGCTTTCTTT. Translation gives CASSSPPRGTEAFF.